This T cell receptor (beta chain) comes out of a study of molecular identifiers for immune sequencing clone quantification. In the study overall: In replicates, RNA from 20,000 or 100,000 naive CD8 cells was split five ways, four sequenced. Findings and limits, study-wide: In naive cells, under 1% of molecules belonged to clones above 20 RNA copies, against over 98% in effector cells.

Listed TCR primers and previously described methods were used for bulk TCR libraries. Via MiXCR, TCRdb re-called the PCR reads, giving one row per CDR3 protein. The repertoire holds over 600,000 distinct CDR3 sequences, about 20% seen once, with roughly 0.9% in the top ten. Germline V gene data show CDR1 as SGHAT and CDR2 as FQNNGV. V was pared by 7 bases and J by 10 bases, with 23 bases between. The CDR3 runs 15 residues. This clonotype was counted ten times or more. The antigen remains unidentified. Preparation of naive CD8 libraries involved roughly 19,000 to 1,100,000 sorted cells and 10%, 30% or 50% RNA.

The chain is built from TRBV11-2 and TRBJ2-1, with D unclear. The sample consisted of naive CD8+ T cells from blood, with Jurkat cell RNA spiked in. Subset denoted: FACS-sorted CD8+CD4-CCR7+CD45RA+ naive T cells. This clonotype was obtained from a human donor in good health. Some libraries in this study had Jurkat cell RNA spiked in. The CDR3 DNA follows: TGTGCCAGCATTCCAAGATCCCCTTCTATAGGGGAGCAGTTCTTC. Translated, it gives CASIPRSPSIGEQFF.